These 27 T cell receptor beta chains came from one sample sequenced in a study of blood T cell repertoires in COVID-19. Only in-frame clones appear in the TCRdb table, and some are missing; sequencing was by immunoSEQ multiplex PCR. The sample records 90,000 to 120,000 clones, just over 90% being singletons. Sequenced sample: peripheral blood. These receptor sequences come from a woman aged 30 to 39 with acute or convalescent COVID-19.

This clone showed up just once. The chain uses TRBV5-4 and TRBJ1-6, with TRBD1 matching 8 bases. Germline CDR1 and CDR2: SGHNT and YYREEE (reference sequence). The CDR3 is made up of 18 amino acids. V shed 2 bases, J shed 5 bases, and the junction held 12 bases outside the gene matches. CDR3 amino acids: CASSLYTQGAVDNSPLHF. The CDR3 region has the DNA TGTGCCAGCAGCTTATATACTCAGGGGGCGGTTGATAATTCACCCCTCCACTTT. The whole variable domain, filled in from reference TRBV5-4 and TRBJ1-6, reads ETGVTQSPTHLIKTRGQQVTLRCSSQSGHNTVSWYQQALGQGPQFIFQYYREEENGRGNFPPRFSGLQFPNYSSELNVNALELDDSALYLCASSLYTQGAVDNSPLHFGNGTRLTVT.

The chain couples TRBV5-1 to TRBJ2-7; possibly TRBD2 for D (6 bases). Germline CDR1 reads SGHRS; CDR2 reads YFSETQ. The V end was cut by 3 bases, the J end by 5 bases, with 9 bases between. The CDR3 loop spans 12 amino acids. The CDR3 loop reads CASSSGGDEQYF. Written as DNA, the CDR3 is TGCGCCAGCAGCTCCGGGGGAGACGAGCAGTACTTC.

The rearrangement links TRBV7-2 to TRBJ2-1, with a weak D call TRBD2 (6 bases). Germline V gives CDR1 SGHTA, CDR2 FQGNSA. Between the trimmed V and J ends, which lost 5 bases and 9 bases, there was a span of 11 bases. The CDR3 is 12 residues long. The DNA of the CDR3 is TGTGCCAGCAGCCCGCCTAGCGTTGAGCAGTTCTTC. Its protein product is CASSPPSVEQFF.

The chain links TRBV10-3 to TRBJ1-3; D is undetermined. Trimming took off 2 bases at V and 0 bases at J, with 14 bases between the two ends. The germline V gene encodes CDR1 ENHRY and CDR2 SYGVKD. The CDR3 has 17 amino acids. The CDR3 protein is CAISEGPGLNSGNTIYF. In DNA, the CDR3 is TGTGCCATCAGTGAGGGCCCTGGACTGAACTCTGGAAACACCATATATTTT.

V and J are TRBV7-2 and TRBJ1-3; D might be TRBD1 (5 bases). CDR3 length: 15 amino acids. V was shortened by 3 bases and J by 0 bases, with 9 bases between the two germline ends. Germline V gives CDR1 SGHTA, CDR2 FQGNSA. CDR3 protein: CASSFRVGSGNTIYF. As DNA, the CDR3 is TGTGCCAGCAGCTTCAGGGTGGGCTCTGGAAACACCATATATTTT.

The J gene is TRBJ2-1, the V gene TRBV7-9, with 8 bases aligning to TRBD2. Germline V lookup: CDR1 SEHNR, CDR2 FQNEAQ (reference sequence). The CDR3 totals 17 residues. Trimming at V came to 5 bases and at J to 0 bases, leaving 9 bases not matched to a gene. The CDR3 bases are TGTGCCAGCAGCAAAGGCACTAGCGGCCTCTCCTACAATGAGCAGTTCTTC. Amino acid sequence: CASSKGTSGLSYNEQFF.

This sequence joins TRBV6-5 and TRBJ1-1; D is perhaps TRBD1 (6 bases). The CDR3 covers 14 residues. With 0 bases removed from V and 4 bases from J, the gap between germline ends came to 9 bases. Germline CDR1 MNHEY, CDR2 SVGAGI. The CDR3 sequence: CASSYSQGFTEAFF. DNA for the CDR3: TGTGCCAGCAGTTACTCACAGGGATTCACTGAAGCTTTCTTT.

The chain combines TRBV25-1 with TRBJ2-5; TRBD2 matches 10 bases. The ends lost 1 base at V and 7 bases at J; junction bases unmatched: 12. The CDR3 length is 17 residues. The germline V gene encodes CDR1 MGHDK and CDR2 SYGVNS. The chain's CDR3 is CASSELSSGGPKGTQYF. In nucleotides, the CDR3 is TGTGCCAGCAGTGAATTGTCTAGCGGGGGACCAAAGGGGACCCAGTACTTC.

The chain has TRBV18 and TRBJ2-5; 9 nucleotides agree with TRBD2. The CDR3 covers 14 residues. The J segment lost 5 bases and the V segment lost 3 bases, leaving 4 bases of the junction unmatched. In germline, CDR1 is KGHSH, CDR2 LQKENI. The CDR3 nucleotides are TGTGCCAGCTCACCGAGCGGGAGGACGGAGACCCAGTACTTC. It yields the protein CASSPSGRTETQYF.

The CDR3 is CAWRTRRAGTGELFF. The CDR3 nucleotides read TGTGCCTGGAGAACCCGCAGGGCTGGGACCGGGGAGCTGTTTTTT. The chain uses TRBV30 and TRBJ2-2; TRBD1 might be the D (5 bases). Germline CDR1 and CDR2: GTSNPN and SVGIG (reference sequence). V gave up 3 bases and J gave up 5 bases, with 16 bases separating them. This CDR3 region has 15 residues. Together with reference TRBV30 and TRBJ2-2, the CDR3 gives the full variable domain: SQTIHQWPATLVQPVGSPLSLECTVEGTSNPNLYWYRQAAGRGLQLLFYSVGIGQISSEVPQNLSASRPQDRQFILSSKKLLLSDSGFYLCAWRTRRAGTGELFFGEGSRLTVL.

V is TRBV25-1 and J is TRBJ1-2, with 7 bases that match TRBD1. This CDR3 has 14 amino acids. Germline CDR1 reads MGHDK; CDR2 reads SYGVNS. V lost 4 bases to trimming and J lost 6 bases; unmatched junction nucleotides: 8. CDR3 region: CASSVIGQGDGYTF. CDR3 coding DNA: TGTGCCAGCAGTGTGATTGGGCAGGGGGATGGCTACACCTTC.

CDR3 in amino acids: CASSFSYRDRYEQYF. CDR3 nucleotide sequence: TGTGCCAGCAGCTTTTCTTACAGGGATCGGTACGAGCAGTACTTC. The rearrangement joins TRBV28 to TRBJ2-7, with a weak D call TRBD1 (6 bases). Trimming took 6 bases from V and 4 from J, leaving 19 bases between them. This CDR3 is built from 15 residues. CDR1 and CDR2 (germline): MDHEN, SYDVKM.

The chain uses TRBV5-4 and TRBJ2-3; 8 bases are shared with TRBD2. Germline CDR1 SGHNT, CDR2 YYREEE (reference sequence). The junction had 4 bases not matched to a gene; V was cut back by 4 bases and J by 0 bases. The length of the CDR3 is 15 residues. The CDR3 nucleotides read TGTGCCAGCAGCCCAACTAGCGGTAGCACAGATACGCAGTATTTT. Protein sequence: CASSPTSGSTDTQYF.

V gene TRBV7-2 combines with J gene TRBJ2-1, with TRBD2 matching 9 bases. The germline CDR1 and CDR2 sequences are SGHTA and FQGNSA. J gave up 7 bases and V 3 bases, and 13 bases lay outside the gene matches. There are 17 residues in the CDR3. CDR3 protein: CASSFRSGGIPRNEQFF. DNA for the CDR3: TGTGCCAGCAGCTTTCGGAGCGGGGGGATCCCTCGGAATGAGCAGTTCTTC.

The CDR3 spells CASIYLRGGNSPLHF. CDR3 coding DNA: TGTGCCAGCATCTACCTAAGGGGGGGAAATTCACCCCTCCACTTT. The rearrangement uses TRBV28 and TRBJ1-6; D possibly corresponds to TRBD1 (6 bases). From germline, CDR1 is MDHEN and CDR2 SYDVKM. Trimming shortened V by 7 bases and J by 7 bases, and 17 bases separated the two germline ends. This CDR3 region has 15 residues.

The CDR3 coding sequence is TGTGCCAGCAGTGAGGAGGTCCGAATATATTTT. Residues: CASSEEVRIYF. This rearrangement joins TRBV6-1 to TRBJ1-3; no definite D call. The V end was cut by 3 bases, the J end by 13 bases, with 10 bases between. This CDR3 has 11 amino acids. Germline loops: CDR1 MNHNS, CDR2 SASEGT.

The rearrangement uses TRBV5-1 and TRBJ1-2; possibly TRBD1 for D (5 bases). V dropped 4 bases and J dropped 4 bases, with 17 bases sitting between them. CDR3 length: 15 amino acids. Germline V CDR1 and CDR2: SGHRS, YFSETQ. The CDR3 protein is CASSKNRNTGYGYTF. CDR3 sequence (DNA): TGCGCCAGCAGCAAGAACAGGAATACTGGCTATGGCTACACCTTC.

This clone is a singleton in its sample. Here the CDR3 DNA reads TGTGCCAGCAGCCAAGATAGGACAGGACCCCTATTGGAAAATGGCTACACCTTC. This translates into CASSQDRTGPLLENGYTF. The V gene is TRBV4-2, the J gene TRBJ1-2, with TRBD1 identical over 7 bases. CDR3 size: 18 residues. Trimming took 0 bases from V and 6 from J; bases not matched to a gene: 16. Germline V gene sequence: CDR1 LGHNA, CDR2 YNFKEQ.

The chain joins TRBV6-5 to TRBJ1-1; maybe TRBD1 (5 bases). Trimming left V 2 bases short and J 4 bases short, with 5 bases between. From germline, CDR1 is MNHEY and CDR2 SVGAGI. The CDR3 has 12 residues. The CDR3 region has the DNA TGTGCCAGCAGTTACGGGGCCACTGAAGCTTTCTTT. As protein: CASSYGATEAFF.

The CDR3 DNA sequence: TGTGCCAGCAGTTCCCGGACAGGGAGGGGGACCTACGAGCAGTACTTC. Translating it yields CASSSRTGRGTYEQYF. This rearrangement joins TRBV27 to TRBJ2-7; a possible D gene is TRBD1 (8 bases). Trimming removed 4 bases at V and 2 bases at J, with 18 bases between. Germline loops: CDR1 MNHEY, CDR2 SMNVEV (reference sequence). This CDR3 is built from 16 residues.

This chain uses TRBV7-2 with TRBJ1-1, with TRBD1 matching over 7 bases. This CDR3 spans 13 amino acids. The junction had 9 bases not matched to a gene; V was cut back by 4 bases and J by 10 bases. Germline CDR1 is SGHTA and CDR2 is FQGNSA. The CDR3 loop reads CASSWKPAGGAFF. The DNA for the CDR3 is TGTGCCAGCAGCTGGAAGCCTGCAGGGGGAGCTTTCTTT. Looking up the rest from reference TRBV7-2 and TRBJ1-1 gives the full variable domain: GAGVSQSPSNKVTEKGKDVELRCDPISGHTALYWYRQSLGQGLEFLIYFQGNSAPDKSGLPSDRFSAERTGGSVSTLTIQRTQQEDSAVYLCASSWKPAGGAFFGQGTRLTVV.

CDR3 amino acids: CASTLPLDGYTF. The DNA for the CDR3 is TGTGCCAGCACCCTCCCACTGGATGGCTACACCTTC. This sequence joins TRBV6-6 and TRBJ1-2; D call uncertain. The V gene lost 7 bases and the J gene lost 6 bases, with 12 bases spanning the gap. The germline V gene has CDR1 MNHNY and CDR2 SVGAGI (reference sequence). The CDR3 has 12 residues.

The rearrangement joins TRBV9 to TRBJ1-2; D gene ambiguous. Trimming pared 3 bases from V and 8 bases from J, leaving 17 bases between. From germline, CDR1 is SGDLS and CDR2 YYNGEE. The CDR3 runs 14 residues. CDR3: CASSALTGTGGYTF. The DNA for the CDR3 is TGTGCCAGCAGCGCACTAACTGGAACCGGCGGCTACACCTTC. Complete variable domain (other parts from reference TRBV9 and TRBJ1-2): DSGVTQTPKHLITATGQRVTLRCSPRSGDLSVYWYQQSLDQGLQFLIQYYNGEERAKGNILERFSAQQFPDLHSELNLSSLELGDSALYFCASSALTGTGGYTFGSGTRLTVV.

V is TRBV4-3 and J is TRBJ1-3, with D maybe TRBD1 (5 bases). Trimming removed 4 bases from V and 0 bases from J, with 13 bases in between. CDR1 is LGHNA, CDR2 YSLEER, per germline. The CDR3 contains 16 residues. The CDR3 nucleotides are TGCGCCAGCAGCCGGGGCAGGATTTACTCTGGAAACACCATATATTTT. It translates to CASSRGRIYSGNTIYF.

The chain joins TRBV11-2 to TRBJ2-1; tentatively, D is TRBD2 (6 bases). CDR3 size: 15 residues. The V gene's germline CDR1 is SGHAT and CDR2 FQNNGV. The ends were cut back, 2 bases at V and 3 bases at J, with 11 bases in the middle. CDR3 bases: TGTGCCAGCAGCTTACCGGGGGTCATCTACAATGAGCAGTTCTTC. Protein sequence: CASSLPGVIYNEQFF. Variable domain in full (rest from reference TRBV11-2 and TRBJ2-1): EAGVAQSPRYKIIEKRQSVAFWCNPISGHATLYWYQQILGQGPKLLIQFQNNGVVDDSQLPKDRFSAERLKGVDSTLKIQPAKLEDSAVYLCASSLPGVIYNEQFFGPGTRLTVL.

V and J are TRBV21-1 and TRBJ1-1. TRBV21-1 counts as a pseudogene. This CDR3 has 17 residues. Here the CDR3 DNA reads TGTGCCAGCAGCAAAGGACTAGGACAACGCATGAACACTGAAGCTTTCTTT. It translates to CASSKGLGQRMNTEAFF.

DNA of the CDR3: TGTGCCAGCAGCTCTCCCGGTAACGCTACTGAAGCTTTCTTT. Translation gives CASSSPGNATEAFF. This rearrangement joins TRBV7-9 to TRBJ1-1; no clear D gene. Trimming left V 4 bases short and J 5 bases short, with 14 bases between. Germline loops: CDR1 SEHNR, CDR2 FQNEAQ (reference sequence). CDR3 length: 14 amino acids.